This T cell receptor beta chain was identified in a study of CD8+ T cells in alopecia areata. Sequencing used cDNA as its template, made by extracting RNA and reverse transcribing it. Produced via immunoSEQ multiplex PCR; TCRdb's table is partial and in-frame only. The top ten clones hold about 0.93% of a sample with hundreds of thousands of clones, about three fifths of them seen once. The treatment is: oral pan-JAK inhibitor, 5-10 mg twice daily. Trimming pared 0 bases from V and 0 bases from J, leaving 9 bases between. The length of the CDR3 is 17 residues. The sequences come from CD4+ T cells sorted from blood, collected between weeks 51 and 54, from a patient treated with tofacitinib. The genes are TRBV23-1 and TRBJ2-6, with D possibly TRBD2 on 5 matching bases. TRBV23-1 is an open reading frame, and its role is uncertain. This TCR derives from a human donor with alopecia areata. The CDR3 coding sequence is TGCGCCAGCAGTCAATCGTCGGGGAGCTCTGGGGCCAACGTCCTGACTTTC. Residues: CASSQSSGSSGANVLTF.